A single sample gave rise to the 9 T cell receptor beta chains below, sequenced in a study of shared clonotypes between healthy human individuals. TCRdb's copy holds only in-frame clones and misses some; the assay was immunoSEQ multiplex PCR. The sample shows some 2 million clones, roughly 94% of them seen only once. In the naive CD8 group, cells lacked CD45RO and were positively selected for CCR7, so terminally differentiated effector memory CD45RA+ cells were left out. The sequencing sample was made of naive CD8+ T cells sorted from blood. The receptors come from a young man in good health.

This chain uses TRBV6-6 with TRBJ2-1; 7 bases fit TRBD2. CDR1 is MNHNY, CDR2 SVGAGI, per germline (reference sequence). V dropped 2 bases and J dropped 3; count of bases not matched to a gene: 1. The CDR3 consists of 14 residues. The DNA of the CDR3 is TGTGCCAGCAGTTACCTAGCGGACTACAATGAGCAGTTCTTC. The encoded protein is CASSYLADYNEQFF.

This clone appeared a single time. V and J are TRBV30 and TRBJ2-1; D remains ambiguous. In germline, CDR1 is GTSNPN, CDR2 SVGIG (reference sequence). Trimming cost V 5 bases and J 8 bases, with 10 bases left between them. The CDR3 extends over 11 amino acids. The chain's CDR3 is CAWGESYEQFF. DNA of the CDR3: TGTGCCTGGGGCGAGAGCTATGAGCAGTTCTTC.

The V and J genes are TRBV29-1 and TRBJ2-1; 9 bases agree with TRBD1. V was pared by 5 bases and J by 8 bases, with 7 bases of the junction left unmatched. Germline CDR1 SQVTM, CDR2 ANQGSEA. CDR3 size: 13 residues. CDR3 DNA: TGCAGCGTTCCGGGACAGGGTGTCGATGAGCAGTTCTTC. Translating gives CSVPGQGVDEQFF.

The chain recombines TRBV25-1 with TRBJ2-3, with D possibly TRBD2 on 6 matching bases. V was cut by 2 bases and J by 6 bases, with 15 bases left in between. CDR1 MGHDK and CDR2 SYGVNS come from the germline V gene. The CDR3 runs to 15 residues. CDR3: CASSEVAGIADTQYF. The DNA of the CDR3 is TGTGCCAGCAGTGAAGTTGCGGGAATTGCGGATACGCAGTATTTT.

The chain employs TRBV6-7 and TRBJ2-4; no definite D call. TRBV6-7 is designated an ORF whose function remains uncertain. CDR3 size: 11 residues. Trimming cost V 2 bases and J 6 bases, with 2 bases left between them. CDR3 coding DNA: TGTGCCAGCAGTTACCGAAACATTCAGTACTTC. Translated: CASSYRNIQYF.

The chain uses TRBV28 and TRBJ1-2; possible D gene TRBD1, 6 bases. The V end lost 1 base, the J end lost 6 bases, and 15 bases lay between the germline ends. The CDR3 covers 15 residues. In germline, CDR1 is MDHEN, CDR2 SYDVKM. CDR3 bases: TGTGCCAGCAGTTTATTTGGCAGGGGAGCAAATGGCTACACCTTC. Translated: CASSLFGRGANGYTF.

This rearrangement joins TRBV28 to TRBJ1-5; D gene unclear. The CDR3 consists of 14 residues. V was trimmed by 3 bases and J by 3 bases, leaving 9 bases between them. The germline V gene has CDR1 MDHEN and CDR2 SYDVKM. CDR3 sequence: CASSFEGINQPQHF. CDR3 DNA sequence: TGTGCCAGCAGTTTTGAGGGTATCAATCAGCCCCAGCATTTT. The entire variable domain, with the rest obtained from reference TRBV28 and TRBJ1-5, is as follows: DVKVTQSSRYLVKRTGEKVFLECVQDMDHENMFWYRQDPGLGLRLIYFSYDVKMKEKGDIPEGYSVSREKKERFSLILESASTNQTSMYLCASSFEGINQPQHFGDGTRLSIL.

There are a few counts of this clone. At the DNA level, this CDR3 is encoded by other sequences in the same sample as well. The chain links TRBV5-6 to TRBJ2-2; unclear D gene. Trimming took off 2 bases at V and 4 bases at J, with 3 bases between the two ends. The CDR3 covers 12 residues. Germline loops: CDR1 SGHDT, CDR2 YYEEEE. The CDR3: CASSFGTGELFF. CDR3 nucleotide sequence: TGTGCCAGCAGCTTTGGCACCGGGGAGCTGTTTTTT.

V and J are TRBV7-9 and TRBJ1-5; 7 bases are a match to TRBD1. The junction had 5 bases not matched to a gene; V was cut back by 4 bases and J by 5 bases. Germline values: CDR1 SEHNR, CDR2 FQNEAQ (reference sequence). This CDR3 contains 14 residues. In DNA form, the CDR3 reads TGTGCCAGCAGCTCCACAGGGGCCGATCAGCCCCAGCATTTT. Its protein product is CASSSTGADQPQHF.